These T cell receptor beta chains were read from a single sample in a study of beta chain features in type 1 diabetes. Profiled with immunoSEQ multiplex PCR; TCRdb holds only in-frame clones, not every one. The table lists hundreds of thousands of clones, 14% of them singletons, with roughly 6.7% in the top ten. The material sequenced was central memory CD4+ T cells from blood. Receptors originate from a young man in good health. CDR3s include the opening cysteine and the closing phenylalanine or tryptophan. D genes are given only for firm matches. Expanded clones get a size class; other rows say once, few or many, or leave the size out.

v_call: TRBV11-2
d_call: NA
j_call: TRBJ2-1
clone_size: NA
cdr3_aa: CASSFGVKSDEQFF
cdr3_nt: TGTGCCAGCAGCTTCGGAGTGAAGTCGGATGAGCAGTTCTTC

v_call: TRBV7-8
d_call: NA
j_call: TRBJ2-4
clone_size: NA
cdr3_aa: CASSLGGRADLNIQYF
cdr3_nt: TGTGCCAGCAGCTTGGGGGGCAGGGCCGATTTGAACATTCAGTACTTC

v_call: TRBV18
d_call: NA
j_call: TRBJ1-1
clone_size: NA
cdr3_aa: CASSPRETEAFF
cdr3_nt: TGTGCCAGCTCACCTCGCGAGACTGAAGCTTTCTTT

v_call: TRBV9
d_call: NA
j_call: TRBJ1-2
clone_size: NA
cdr3_aa: CASSLVGPGGYTF
cdr3_nt: TGTGCCAGCAGCTTAGTGGGGCCTGGAGGCTACACCTTC

v_call: TRBV7-6
d_call: NA
j_call: TRBJ1-2
clone_size: few
cdr3_aa: CASSPAGYGYTF
cdr3_nt: TGTGCCAGCAGTCCAGCTGGCTATGGCTACACCTTC

v_call: TRBV2
d_call: NA
j_call: TRBJ1-6
clone_size: NA
cdr3_aa: CASSGGTDNSPLHF
cdr3_nt: TGTGCCAGCAGTGGGGGGACCGACAATTCACCCCTCCACTTT

v_call: TRBV30
d_call: NA
j_call: TRBJ2-5
clone_size: NA
cdr3_aa: CAWGLGGEETQYF
cdr3_nt: TGTGCCTGGGGCCTAGGAGGGGAGGAGACCCAGTACTTC

v_call: TRBV9
d_call: NA
j_call: TRBJ1-4
clone_size: few
cdr3_aa: CASSVGAIDANEKLFF
cdr3_nt: TGTGCCAGCAGCGTAGGGGCCATCGACGCTAATGAAAAACTGTTTTTT

v_call: TRBV27
d_call: NA
j_call: TRBJ2-2
clone_size: NA
cdr3_aa: CASSPRLGSRDTGELFF
cdr3_nt: TGTGCCAGCAGTCCACGCCTTGGGAGTAGAGACACCGGGGAGCTGTTTTTT

v_call: TRBV28
d_call: NA
j_call: TRBJ1-1
clone_size: NA
cdr3_aa: CASTRHQGRTEAFF
cdr3_nt: TGTGCCAGCACTCGCCATCAGGGTCGCACTGAAGCTTTCTTT

v_call: TRBV4-3
d_call: TRBD2
j_call: TRBJ2-3
clone_size: NA
cdr3_aa: CASSQDFGGLTDTQYF
cdr3_nt: TGCGCCAGCAGCCAAGATTTCGGGGGGTTGACAGATACGCAGTATTTT

v_call: TRBV4-3
d_call: NA
j_call: TRBJ2-1
clone_size: few
cdr3_aa: CASSQEDRSRGGEQFF
cdr3_nt: TGCGCCAGCAGCCAAGAAGACAGGTCTCGGGGAGGTGAGCAGTTCTTC

v_call: TRBV30
d_call: NA
j_call: TRBJ2-1
clone_size: NA
cdr3_aa: CAWGGNEQFF
cdr3_nt: TGTGCCTGGGGGGGCAATGAGCAGTTCTTC

v_call: TRBV5-4
d_call: NA
j_call: TRBJ2-1
clone_size: few
cdr3_aa: CASSLGGYNEQFF
cdr3_nt: TGTGCCAGCAGCTTGGGAGGCTACAATGAGCAGTTCTTC

v_call: TRBV5-1
d_call: TRBD2
j_call: TRBJ2-1
clone_size: many
cdr3_aa: CASSGGLAGDSYNEQFF
cdr3_nt: TGCGCCAGCAGCGGTGGACTAGCGGGAGACTCCTACAATGAGCAGTTCTTC

v_call: TRBV9
d_call: TRBD2
j_call: TRBJ2-1
clone_size: NA
cdr3_aa: CASSVASGLAGVEQFF
cdr3_nt: TGTGCCAGCAGCGTAGCGTCGGGACTAGCGGGAGTTGAGCAGTTCTTC

v_call: TRBV15
d_call: NA
j_call: TRBJ1-2
clone_size: few
cdr3_aa: CATSDSGGPAGYGYTF
cdr3_nt: TGTGCCACCAGCGACTCCGGGGGACCCGCTGGCTATGGCTACACCTTC

v_call: TRBV2
d_call: NA
j_call: TRBJ1-1
clone_size: NA
cdr3_aa: CASSGEDGAAFF
cdr3_nt: TGTGCCAGCAGTGGGGAGGATGGTGCCGCTTTCTTT

v_call: TRBV4-2
d_call: NA
j_call: TRBJ1-6
clone_size: NA
cdr3_aa: CASSQDSYNDSPLHF
cdr3_nt: TGTGCCAGCAGCCAGGACAGCTATAACGATTCACCCCTCCACTTT

v_call: TRBV11-2
d_call: NA
j_call: TRBJ2-7
clone_size: few
cdr3_aa: CASSPNNLPSYEQYF
cdr3_nt: TGTGCCAGCAGCCCAAACAACCTTCCTTCCTACGAGCAGTACTTC

v_call: TRBV5-1
d_call: TRBD1
j_call: TRBJ1-2
clone_size: many
cdr3_aa: CASSPWTGSNYGYTF
cdr3_nt: TGCGCCAGCAGCCCCTGGACAGGGTCTAACTATGGCTACACCTTC

v_call: TRBV4-2
d_call: TRBD1
j_call: TRBJ1-2
clone_size: NA
cdr3_aa: CASSQSGQEKGYGYTF
cdr3_nt: TGTGCCAGCAGCCAAAGTGGACAGGAAAAGGGGTATGGCTACACCTTC

v_call: TRBV6-1
d_call: NA
j_call: TRBJ2-1
clone_size: NA
cdr3_aa: CASERDRSSYNEQFF
cdr3_nt: TGTGCCAGCGAGAGGGATCGGAGCTCCTACAATGAGCAGTTCTTC

v_call: TRBV7-2
d_call: TRBD2
j_call: TRBJ2-1
clone_size: NA
cdr3_aa: CASRNPGTSGGGEQFF
cdr3_nt: TGTGCCAGCAGGAACCCCGGGACTAGCGGCGGTGGTGAGCAGTTCTTC

v_call: TRBV19
d_call: TRBD1
j_call: TRBJ1-1
clone_size: NA
cdr3_aa: CASSMRTGGFTEAFF
cdr3_nt: TGTGCCAGTAGTATGCGGACAGGGGGATTCACTGAAGCTTTCTTT

v_call: TRBV5-1
d_call: NA
j_call: TRBJ2-7
clone_size: few
cdr3_aa: CASSSDPTGYEQYF
cdr3_nt: TGCGCCAGCAGCTCAGACCCGACAGGCTACGAGCAGTACTTC

v_call: TRBV19
d_call: TRBD2
j_call: TRBJ2-5
clone_size: NA
cdr3_aa: CASSIVGTSGRETQYF
cdr3_nt: TGTGCCAGTAGTATAGTAGGGACTAGCGGACGGGAGACCCAGTACTTC

v_call: TRBV11-3
d_call: NA
j_call: TRBJ1-1
clone_size: NA
cdr3_aa: CASSLGNRGNTEAFF
cdr3_nt: TGTGCCAGCAGCTTAGGTAATAGGGGGAACACTGAAGCTTTCTTT

v_call: TRBV30
d_call: NA
j_call: TRBJ1-3
clone_size: NA
cdr3_aa: CAWSFGGNTIYF
cdr3_nt: TGTGCCTGGAGTTTCGGGGGAAACACCATATATTTT

v_call: TRBV23-1
d_call: NA
j_call: TRBJ2-5
clone_size: many
cdr3_aa: CASSQAGKTQYF
cdr3_nt: TGCGCCAGCAGTCAAGCCGGCAAGACCCAGTACTTC

v_call: TRBV18
d_call: NA
j_call: TRBJ2-3
clone_size: NA
cdr3_aa: CASSVDRDTQYF
cdr3_nt: TGTGCCAGCTCAGTCGACCGAGACACGCAGTATTTT

v_call: TRBV6-5
d_call: NA
j_call: TRBJ2-7
clone_size: few
cdr3_aa: CASSRPGVGSYEQYF
cdr3_nt: TGTGCCAGCAGCCGACCGGGGGTCGGGTCCTACGAGCAGTACTTC

v_call: TRBV11-2
d_call: TRBD2
j_call: TRBJ2-1
clone_size: few
cdr3_aa: CASSLVSGRAVWGNEQFF
cdr3_nt: TGTGCCAGCAGCTTAGTTAGCGGGAGGGCAGTCTGGGGCAATGAGCAGTTCTTC

v_call: TRBV25-1
d_call: NA
j_call: TRBJ2-1
clone_size: NA
cdr3_aa: CASSYNEQFF
cdr3_nt: TGTGCCAGTTCTTACAATGAGCAGTTCTTC

v_call: TRBV7-2
d_call: TRBD2
j_call: TRBJ2-5
clone_size: NA
cdr3_aa: CASTTGLAPYF
cdr3_nt: TGTGCCAGCACTACGGGACTAGCTCCTTACTTC

v_call: TRBV2
d_call: NA
j_call: TRBJ2-3
clone_size: few
cdr3_aa: CASRLTSDTQYF
cdr3_nt: TGTGCCAGCAGGCTGACGTCAGATACGCAGTATTTT

v_call: TRBV28
d_call: TRBD2
j_call: TRBJ2-1
clone_size: NA
cdr3_aa: CASSWGLAGGVDEQFF
cdr3_nt: TGTGCCAGCAGTTGGGGACTAGCGGGGGGCGTAGATGAGCAGTTCTTC

v_call: TRBV7-9
d_call: NA
j_call: TRBJ2-4
clone_size: NA
cdr3_aa: CASSEGAGRLAKNIQYF
cdr3_nt: TGTGCCAGCAGCGAAGGGGCGGGAAGACTAGCCAAAAACATTCAGTACTTC

v_call: TRBV28
d_call: NA
j_call: TRBJ1-1
clone_size: NA
cdr3_aa: CASRDGNTEAFF
cdr3_nt: TGTGCCAGCAGGGATGGGAACACTGAAGCTTTCTTT

v_call: TRBV9
d_call: TRBD2
j_call: TRBJ2-3
clone_size: few
cdr3_aa: CASSVVAGEGNTQYF
cdr3_nt: TGTGCCAGCAGCGTAGTGGCGGGAGAAGGAAATACGCAGTATTTT

v_call: TRBV7-2
d_call: TRBD2
j_call: TRBJ2-3
clone_size: NA
cdr3_aa: CASSLATSGGAGTQYF
cdr3_nt: TGTGCCAGCAGCTTAGCGACTAGCGGGGGGGCTGGTACGCAGTATTTT

v_call: TRBV6-1
d_call: NA
j_call: TRBJ2-2
clone_size: many
cdr3_aa: CASISEPGELFF
cdr3_nt: TGTGCCAGCATTTCGGAGCCCGGGGAGCTGTTTTTT

v_call: TRBV9
d_call: TRBD2
j_call: TRBJ2-1
clone_size: NA
cdr3_aa: CASSVGNGGAYNEQFF
cdr3_nt: TGTGCCAGCAGCGTAGGGAACGGGGGGGCATACAATGAGCAGTTCTTC

v_call: TRBV29-1
d_call: TRBD1
j_call: TRBJ2-7
clone_size: few
cdr3_aa: CSVRTGGYEQYF
cdr3_nt: TGCAGCGTTCGGACAGGAGGCTACGAGCAGTACTTC

v_call: TRBV6-5
d_call: NA
j_call: TRBJ1-1
clone_size: few
cdr3_aa: CASSRSVMNTEAFF
cdr3_nt: TGTGCCAGCAGTCGAAGTGTAATGAACACTGAAGCTTTCTTT

v_call: TRBV27
d_call: TRBD1
j_call: TRBJ2-5
clone_size: few
cdr3_aa: CASSPTGRGRQETQYF
cdr3_nt: TGTGCCAGCAGTCCCACCGGCAGGGGGCGCCAAGAGACCCAGTACTTC

v_call: TRBV19
d_call: NA
j_call: TRBJ1-5
clone_size: NA
cdr3_aa: CASIQRGVPNQPQHF
cdr3_nt: TGTGCCAGTATCCAAAGGGGGGTCCCGAATCAGCCCCAGCATTTT

v_call: TRBV7-8
d_call: NA
j_call: TRBJ1-2
clone_size: few
cdr3_aa: CASSFDLSDGYTF
cdr3_nt: TGTGCCAGCAGCTTTGATCTTTCGGATGGCTACACCTTC

v_call: TRBV4-3
d_call: NA
j_call: TRBJ2-3
clone_size: many
cdr3_aa: CASSPRGPGSGDTQYF
cdr3_nt: TGCGCCAGCAGCCCCCGGGGGCCAGGGAGCGGGGATACGCAGTATTTT

v_call: TRBV7-2
d_call: NA
j_call: TRBJ2-3
clone_size: NA
cdr3_aa: CASSPVGWTNTDTQYF
cdr3_nt: TGTGCCAGCAGCCCCGTGGGATGGACGAACACAGATACGCAGTATTTT

v_call: TRBV11-1
d_call: TRBD2
j_call: TRBJ2-3
clone_size: few
cdr3_aa: CASSLYGRSTDTQYF
cdr3_nt: TGTGCCAGCAGCTTATACGGGAGGTCCACAGATACGCAGTATTTT

v_call: TRBV29-1
d_call: NA
j_call: TRBJ1-2
clone_size: few
cdr3_aa: CSVGEGGHGYTF
cdr3_nt: TGCAGCGTTGGGGAGGGGGGCCATGGCTACACCTTC

v_call: TRBV7-2
d_call: NA
j_call: TRBJ2-2
clone_size: NA
cdr3_aa: CASSSTGSPGELFF
cdr3_nt: TGTGCCAGCAGCTCTACAGGGAGCCCCGGGGAGCTGTTTTTT